The 14 T cell receptor beta chains below come from one sample, sequenced in a study of blood T cell repertoires in COVID-19. TCRdb's copy holds only in-frame clones and misses some; the assay was immunoSEQ multiplex PCR. Among under 100,000 clones, roughly 86% were seen once, and the ten largest hold 4.5% to 5.5%. Sequencing was carried out using peripheral blood. These receptors were taken from a man aged 40-50 years with acute or convalescent COVID-19.

The CDR3 reads CASSITLYNEQFF. The CDR3 DNA reads TGTGCCAGTAGTATAACCCTATACAATGAGCAGTTCTTC. The gene calls are TRBV19 and TRBJ2-1; no reliable D call. Germline V gene lookup returns CDR1 LNHDA and CDR2 SQIVND (reference sequence). This CDR3 region has 13 residues. V lost 2 bases and J 4 bases, leaving 6 bases between the germline ends.

The chain employs TRBV7-2 and TRBJ2-7; 8 bases align to TRBD2. V lost 2 bases to trimming and J lost 4 bases; unmatched junction nucleotides: 10. The CDR3 spans 16 residues. CDR1 and CDR2 (germline): SGHTA, FQGNSA. The CDR3 DNA reads as TGTGCCAGCAGCTTATTGACGGGGGGGTCGTCGTACGAGCAGTACTTC. Translation: CASSLLTGGSSYEQYF. The variable domain in full, completed from reference TRBV7-2 and TRBJ2-7, reads GAGVSQSPSNKVTEKGKDVELRCDPISGHTALYWYRQSLGQGLEFLIYFQGNSAPDKSGLPSDRFSAERTGGSVSTLTIQRTQQEDSAVYLCASSLLTGGSSYEQYFGPGTRLTVT.

The gene calls are TRBV2 and TRBJ2-1; D might be TRBD2 (6 bases). Trimming took off 6 bases at V and 0 bases at J, with 15 bases between the two ends. Germline CDR1 and CDR2: SNHLY and FYNNEI. The CDR3 has 16 amino acids. CDR3 region: CASSHQRASSYNEQFF. CDR3 nucleotide sequence: TGTGCCAGCAGCCACCAGCGGGCGAGCTCCTACAATGAGCAGTTCTTC.

V gene TRBV14 combines with J gene TRBJ2-5, with 8 bases identical to TRBD2. The V and J ends lost 4 bases and 2 bases, in that order; junction bases with no gene match: 6. This CDR3 comprises 15 residues. Germline V gene sequence: CDR1 SGHDN, CDR2 FVKESK. In DNA, the CDR3 is TGTGCCAGCAGCCGCAAGCGGGGGTTACAAGAGACCCAGTACTTC. It encodes CASSRKRGLQETQYF.

As DNA, the CDR3 is TGTGCCAGTGATCGGACAGGTGATTCGTTAGGCCACACCGGGGAGCTGTTTTTT. It encodes CASDRTGDSLGHTGELFF. The chain is built from TRBV19 and TRBJ2-2; 7 nucleotides agree with TRBD1. Germline lookup yields CDR1 LNHDA and CDR2 SQIVND (reference sequence). The V segment lost 8 bases and the J segment 3 bases; nucleotides outside the gene matches: 18. This CDR3 is 18 amino acids long.

This clone was counted between two and nine times. V usage is TRBV5-4 and J usage is TRBJ1-1, with 7 bases matching TRBD1. Germline V gene data show CDR1 as SGHNT and CDR2 as YYREEE (reference sequence). V shed 0 bases and J 4 bases; nucleotides not matched to a gene: 3. The CDR3 contains 14 residues. The CDR3 DNA reads TGTGCCAGCAGCTTGGCAGGGGGATTCACTGAAGCTTTCTTT. Its translation: CASSLAGGFTEAFF. The whole variable domain, filled in from reference TRBV5-4 and TRBJ1-1, reads ETGVTQSPTHLIKTRGQQVTLRCSSQSGHNTVSWYQQALGQGPQFIFQYYREEENGRGNFPPRFSGLQFPNYSSELNVNALELDDSALYLCASSLAGGFTEAFFGQGTRLTVV.

The gene calls are TRBV5-6 and TRBJ2-5; D might be TRBD1 (5 bases). Germline V gene lookup returns CDR1 SGHDT and CDR2 YYEEEE. This CDR3 is built from 14 residues. V was trimmed by 1 base and J by 4 bases, leaving 11 bases between them. The CDR3 protein is CASSLKGSGETQYF. Written as DNA, the CDR3 is TGTGCCAGCAGCTTGAAGGGGTCAGGAGAGACCCAGTACTTC.

The chain carries TRBV6-6 and TRBJ1-2, with TRBD1 as a possible D gene (6 bases). The V and J ends lost 5 bases and 4 bases respectively, with 14 bases between them. The CDR3 runs to 14 residues. Germline V gene sequence: CDR1 MNHNY, CDR2 SVGAGI (reference sequence). CDR3 in DNA: TGTGCCAGCAGTGGACAGCAGGGAGTCTATGGCTACACCTTC. Encoded protein: CASSGQQGVYGYTF.

The chain recombines TRBV6-2 or TRBV6-3 with TRBJ1-2, with D possibly being TRBD1 (6 bases). The germline CDR1 and CDR2 sequences are MNHEY and SVGEGT. CDR3 length: 15 residues. Trimming shortened V by 2 bases and J by 0 bases, and 10 bases separated the two germline ends. The CDR3 region is CASSYPTGANYGYTF. The CDR3 DNA is TGTGCCAGCAGTTACCCGACAGGAGCTAACTATGGCTACACCTTC.

The chain has TRBV15 and TRBJ2-7, with D maybe TRBD1 (6 bases). The germline CDR1 and CDR2 sequences are LNHNV and YYDKDF (reference sequence). V was clipped by 3 bases and J by 3 bases, with 12 bases between them. CDR3 length equals 14 residues. Written as DNA, the CDR3 is TGTGCCACCAGCAGCCCAACAGGGTTCTACGAGCAGTACTTC. Protein product: CATSSPTGFYEQYF.

The chain recombines TRBV6-2 or TRBV6-3 with TRBJ2-7; D gene ambiguous. V was trimmed by 1 base and J by 0 bases, leaving 7 bases between them. Looked up from germline, CDR1 is MNHEY and CDR2 is SVGEGT. The CDR3 runs 14 residues. CDR3 region: CASSYYASSYEQYF. CDR3 DNA sequence: TGTGCCAGCAGTTACTACGCCAGCTCCTACGAGCAGTACTTC.

The chain is built from TRBV3-1 (or the pseudogene TRBV3-2) and TRBJ2-7, with 8 bases fitting TRBD2. The germline V gene has CDR1 LGHDT and CDR2 YNNKEL (reference sequence). This CDR3 is 14 amino acids long. The V gene end was trimmed by 5 bases and the J gene end by 5 bases; junction bases not matched to a gene: 8. Written as DNA, the CDR3 is TGTGCCAGCAGCATAGGACTAGCCTCAGACGAGCAGTACTTC. The encoded protein is CASSIGLASDEQYF.

The rearrangement uses TRBV6-5 and TRBJ1-1, with 7 bases identical to TRBD1. The J segment lost 2 bases and the V segment lost 5 bases, leaving 8 bases of the junction unmatched. This CDR3 is built from 15 residues. The germline V gene encodes CDR1 MNHEY and CDR2 SVGAGI. CDR3: CASSRQGGDNTEAFF. The CDR3 DNA sequence: TGTGCCAGCAGTCGACAGGGTGGGGATAACACTGAAGCTTTCTTT.

CDR3 in DNA: TGCGGGGGGGGAGGAATTGAAAAACTGTTTTTT. It specifies CGGGGIEKLFF. The genes are TRBV20-1 and TRBJ1-4; possibly TRBD1 for D (5 bases). CDR1 DFQATT and CDR2 SNEGSKA come from the germline V gene (reference sequence). This CDR3 spans 11 amino acids.